Below, one T cell receptor beta chain is given with its context. Its binding antigen is unknown. Nothing much larger sits one base from this clone, and base qualities are not available. V is pruned by 7 bases and J by 5 bases, leaving 5 bases of the junction without a gene match. Including cysteine and phenylalanine, the CDR3 has 13 amino acids. Just CDR3 DNA is preserved here, 39 bases in frame from base 1. CDR1 and CDR2 were assigned from the germline V gene (reference sequence) as LNHDA and SQIVND. Each collaborating institution followed its own protocols to collect whole blood in K2EDTA tubes. For TCRbeta analysis, collaborators shipped samples as frozen whole blood, isolated PBMCs, or DNA extracted from either of those sample types. This sample is drawn from a study of blood T cell repertoires in COVID-19 (TCRdb year 2020). Background for the entire study: Samples covering the acute and convalescent phases of COVID-19 were provided by collaborators in the United States, Italy and Spain. A freely available public database, intended as a resource for researchers studying the immune response to SARS-CoV-2, is where the repertoires were released. The sample metadata nearly always contained a de-identified subject ID, COVID-19 status, age in years and sex. Where available, HLA class I and class II types were taken from metadata supplied by the sample provider and were not determined by assay-based typing. The material from the prospective study consisted of cDNA or gDNA derived from T cells, B-cell-depleted T cells, or PBMCs. Subjects who had been exposed to COVID-19, were actively infected with it, or had recovered from it provided the deeply sampled blood TCRbeta repertoires that made up the dataset. The samples were drawn from two sources: the first 160 participants of the ongoing ImmuneRACE study, and 1,200 or so subjects contributed by 6 global collaborators.

The immunoSEQ Assay, a bias-controlled multiplex PCR, was used to amplify TCRbeta CDR3 regions from genomic DNA. As for the authors' bioinformatics: Nucleated cell counts per sample were estimated from amplification of reference gene primers within the assay. To quantify the absolute abundance of each unique TCRbeta CDR3 rearrangement, sequence reads were collapsed and filtered. For each sample, productive Simpson clonality was calculated as the square root of Simpson's diversity index over productive rearrangements. TCRdb obtained this table from immuneACCESS and retained in-frame rearrangements with V and J assigned. These tables miss some clones; where compared with another copy, unresolved V genes account for less than half of the shortfall, and the remainder is unexplained. V, J and clone size derive from that table, while D and trimming were established from the DNA sequence. A total of approximately 120,000 clones appear in this sample, 60% to 85% of them only once. Almost 4.5% of the sample is taken by the ten largest.

Overall study outcomes, separate from this receptor: The amount of clinical and demographic metadata varied by source and participant and was provided uncurated.

This receptor was identified in a human donor in a cohort sampled during active or convalescent COVID-19. The sequence links TRBV19 to TRBJ1-2; TRBD1 fits 9 bases in the junction. The sample taken for sequencing was peripheral blood. The CDR3 loop reads CASKLGQGYGYTF. The sequence in DNA is TGTGCCAGTAAACTGGGACAGGGTTATGGCTACACCTTC.